This TCR beta chain was observed in a study of blood T cell repertoires in COVID-19. Study details: The cDNA or gDNA used as material had been derived from T cells, B-cell-depleted T cells, or PBMCs.

Germline V CDR1 and CDR2: SGHRS, YFSETQ. The CDR3 loop spans 16 amino acids. With 0 bases clipped from V and 7 bases from J, the junction kept 9 bases outside the gene matches. Measured with immunoSEQ multiplex PCR; TCRdb has only the in-frame clones, and not every one. The sample lists around 110,000 clones, 86% occurring once. The chain has TRBV5-1 and TRBJ2-1; 8 bases agree with TRBD2. Sequences were obtained from peripheral blood. This TCR derives from a man aged 35 to 55 with acute or convalescent COVID-19. CDR3 DNA sequence: TGCGCCAGCAGCTTGGAACCAGCGGGAGCTAAAAATGAGCAGTTCTTC. Protein sequence: CASSLEPAGAKNEQFF.